The next 18 T cell receptor beta chains were all read from a single sample in a study of blood T cells in healthy people across ages. A sample-barcoded 5' primer and a J-beta primer mix were used in a second PCR of about 7 to 12 cycles. TCRdb re-called the 5' RACE reads through MiXCR, storing one row per CDR3 protein. This sample has about 1.4 million distinct CDR3 sequences, with roughly 64% found just once. The sample taken for sequencing was blood. The source of these receptors is a man younger than 35 in good health.

V and J are TRBV4-3 and TRBJ2-1; D is undetermined. CDR3 length: 17 residues. Germline assignment: CDR1 LGHNA and CDR2 YSLEER. Trimming pared 7 bases from V and 0 bases from J, leaving 19 bases between. CDR3 amino acids: CASKRTVGRSSYNEQFF. The CDR3 DNA reads TGCGCCAGCAAGAGGACGGTGGGCCGGAGCTCCTACAATGAGCAGTTCTTC.

This clonotype was seen more than once but under ten times. CDR3 sequence: CASSQRGGSTDTQYF. In DNA form, the CDR3 reads TGCGCCAGCAGCCAGCGGGGGGGGAGCACAGATACGCAGTATTTT. The rearrangement links TRBV4-3 to TRBJ2-3; 9 nucleotides agree with TRBD2. V trimming: 3 bases; J trimming: 0 bases; junction bases outside the gene matches: 1. The CDR3 is made up of 15 amino acids. The germline gives CDR1 LGHNA, CDR2 YSLEER.

The V gene is TRBV5-1, the J gene TRBJ1-1; D gene ambiguous. The CDR3 is 13 amino acids. V was trimmed by 3 bases and J by 1 base, leaving 7 bases between them. The germline CDR1 and CDR2 sequences are SGHRS and YFSETQ. The CDR3 is CASSWSGNTEAFF. For the CDR3, the DNA is TGCGCCAGCAGCTGGTCAGGGAACACTGAAGCTTTCTTT.

This chain joins TRBV5-1 and TRBJ2-7, with a weak D call TRBD1 (6 bases). The CDR3 contains 16 residues. Trimming shortened V by 5 bases and J by 2 bases, and 20 bases separated the two germline ends. Germline V gene lookup returns CDR1 SGHRS and CDR2 YFSETQ. In DNA, the CDR3 is TGCGCCAGCAGTCTGACAGGCCGGCAAGAGCCCTACGAGCAGTACTTC. Translating gives CASSLTGRQEPYEQYF.

The CDR3 DNA follows: TGTGCCATCAGTGAGTCCGGACTAGACGGGTACAATGAGCAGTTCTTC. This translates into CAISESGLDGYNEQFF. The chain couples TRBV10-3 to TRBJ2-1; 7 bases agree with TRBD2. The V gene end was trimmed by 0 bases and the J gene end by 4 bases; junction bases not matched to a gene: 6. There are 16 residues in the CDR3. CDR1 ENHRY and CDR2 SYGVKD come from the germline V gene.

The V gene is TRBV12-3 or TRBV12-4, the J gene TRBJ2-7; TRBD2 agrees at 9 bases. TRBJ2-5 matches the DNA end more closely, so the J call is doubtful. CDR3 size: 13 residues. Here the CDR3 reads CATKPSGEKTQYF. As DNA, the CDR3 is TGTGCCACGAAACCTAGCGGGGAAAAGACCCAGTACTTC.

V is TRBV24-1 and J is TRBJ2-3, with 10 positions matching TRBD1. J was trimmed by 4 bases and V by 7 bases; bases with no gene match: 10. CDR1 KGHDR and CDR2 SFDVKD come from the germline V gene. This CDR3 spans 16 amino acids. This chain's CDR3 is CATSAPGQGIPDTQYF. CDR3 in DNA: TGTGCCACCAGCGCTCCGGGACAGGGGATCCCAGATACGCAGTATTTT.

The chain employs TRBV7-2 and TRBJ1-4, with 7 bases fitting TRBD1. V was pared by 7 bases and J by 7 bases, with 9 bases of the junction left unmatched. Germline V lookup: CDR1 SGHTA, CDR2 FQGNSA. The CDR3 runs 14 residues. The CDR3 region is CASTKGAVGEKLFF. In DNA form, the CDR3 reads TGTGCCAGCACCAAGGGGGCCGTGGGTGAAAAACTGTTTTTT.

The chain carries TRBV6-5 and TRBJ1-2; perhaps TRBD1 as D (5 bases). V gave up 2 bases and J gave up 9 bases, with 13 bases separating them. The CDR3 loop spans 13 amino acids. The V gene's germline CDR1 is MNHEY and CDR2 SVGAGI. For the CDR3, the DNA is TGTGCCAGCAGTTACGCGCAAGGGGATCGCTACACCTTC. Its translation is CASSYAQGDRYTF.

The V and J genes are TRBV7-6 and TRBJ2-2; 7 nucleotides line up with TRBD1. The CDR3 covers 16 residues. Unmatched junction bases numbered 9, after V lost 5 bases and J lost 3 bases. Germline CDR1 is SGHVS and CDR2 is FNYEAQ. The chain's CDR3 is CASSVPTGTDTGELFF. The CDR3 DNA reads TGTGCCAGCAGCGTACCCACCGGGACAGACACCGGGGAGCTGTTTTTT.

The chain employs TRBV5-5 and TRBJ2-7; D is unresolved. The germline V gene has CDR1 SGHKS and CDR2 YYEKEE (reference sequence). Trimming removed 0 bases from V and 0 bases from J, with 13 bases in between. CDR3 size: 16 residues. The CDR3 sequence: CASSLDTILSSYEQYF. The CDR3 DNA is TGTGCCAGCAGCTTGGATACTATCCTTAGCTCCTACGAGCAGTACTTC.

The CDR3 here is CASSLAVEVNEQFF. The DNA for the CDR3 is TGCGCCAGCAGCTTGGCCGTTGAGGTGAATGAGCAGTTCTTC. The rearrangement joins TRBV5-1 to TRBJ2-1, with no clear D. The germline V gene encodes CDR1 SGHRS and CDR2 YFSETQ. CDR3 length equals 14 residues. Trimming pared 0 bases from V and 7 bases from J, leaving 11 bases between.

V and J are TRBV5-1 and TRBJ1-1; D not certain. CDR3 length: 14 amino acids. V lost 4 bases and J 0 bases, leaving 10 bases between the germline ends. The V gene's germline CDR1 is SGHRS and CDR2 YFSETQ. CDR3 sequence reads: CASSMTLMNTEAFF. The CDR3 DNA reads as TGCGCCAGCAGCATGACCCTCATGAACACTGAAGCTTTCTTT.

The V gene is TRBV4-1, the J gene TRBJ2-1, with D perhaps TRBD1 or TRBD2 (5 bases each). With 3 bases removed from V and 3 bases from J, the gap between germline ends came to 15 bases. Germline values: CDR1 MGHRA, CDR2 YSYEKL. CDR3 size: 16 residues. The CDR3 region has the DNA TGCGCCAGCAGCCAGGGGGTAGCTACGCGCTACAATGAGCAGTTCTTC. Protein product: CASSQGVATRYNEQFF.

This clonotype was found a few times. The J gene is TRBJ1-2, the V gene TRBV2; D gene unclear. The length of the CDR3 is 11 residues. The germline V and J ends were trimmed by 6 bases and 8 bases, with 10 bases remaining between them. CDR1 and CDR2 from the germline V gene are SNHLY and FYNNEI. CDR3 loop: CASRLGRGYTF. For the CDR3, the DNA is TGTGCCAGCAGGCTCGGGCGGGGCTACACCTTC.

This clonotype has more than one count but fewer than ten. V is TRBV4-1 and J is TRBJ2-6, with 8 bases lining up with TRBD1. V was pared by 3 bases and J by 0 bases, with 7 bases of the junction left unmatched. Germline V gene lookup returns CDR1 MGHRA and CDR2 YSYEKL. The CDR3 sequence is 18 residues long. The CDR3 DNA sequence: TGCGCCAGCAGCCAGAGTCGGACAGGGCTCTCTGGGGCCAACGTCCTGACTTTC. Its translation: CASSQSRTGLSGANVLTF.

This sequence joins TRBV7-9 and TRBJ2-5; 9 nucleotides line up with TRBD2. The J call could be wrong; TRBJ2-7 is a better fit for the DNA end. The CDR3 totals 15 residues. Germline CDR1 SEHNR, CDR2 FQNEAQ (reference sequence). The CDR3 bases are TGTGCCAGCAGCACATCCGGGACTAGCATGTACGAGCAGTACTTC. Translated, it gives CASSTSGTSMYEQYF.

The chain is built from TRBV12-3 or TRBV12-4 and TRBJ2-4, with D tentatively TRBD1 (5 bases). V dropped 5 bases and J dropped 3 bases, with 20 bases sitting between them. There are 17 residues in the CDR3. As DNA, the CDR3 is TGTGCCAGCAGTCTCCGAGTAGGGGCCCGCGGCAAAAACATTCAGTACTTC. Encoded protein: CASSLRVGARGKNIQYF.